Detailed here is one T cell receptor beta chain. The clone's antigen remains unknown. Base-call qualities are not available, and no considerably larger clone is one nucleotide away. V was cut back by 0 bases and J by 7 bases, leaving a gap of 7 bases between them. The CDR3 sequence holds 12 residues, the cysteine and phenylalanine included. Only the CDR3 portion is preserved as DNA: 36 bases, with reading frame beginning at the first base. Via the germline V gene, CDR1 is SGDLS and CDR2 YYNGEE. The record originates from a study of vaccination and CD4 T cells after COVID-19 (dated by TCRdb to the early 2020s). For the study in its entirety: SARS-CoV-2 positivity had been established in the convalescent patients by nasal swab PCR, and mild disease was recorded in several of these patients and severe disease in one. Six males and four females were included in the convalescent cohort, with two Hispanic individuals, seven Caucasians, two Asians and one multiracial person represented. The time from the second vaccine dose to post-vaccine blood sampling had a median of around 72 days and ranged from about 14 to 241 days. In about 11 COVID-19 convalescent patients and a handful of infection-naive healthy vaccine recipients, the spike-specific CD4+ TCR repertoire before mRNA vaccination was compared with the repertoire after mRNA vaccination. Post-COVID blood samples were collected from convalescent patients a median of around 100 days after diagnosis, with a range of roughly 30 to 170 days. Control cultures used a CEFX viral epitope pool as positive control, an HIV-1 Nef peptide pool as negative control, or no peptide. Culture stimuli were overlapping spike peptide pools from SARS-CoV-2 and from the common cold coronaviruses HCoV-NL63, HCoV-OC43 and HCoV-229E. Two doses of either the Pfizer-BioNTech BNT162b2 vaccine (n=8) or the Moderna mRNA-1273 vaccine (n=2) were administered to participants.

On the study overall, not on this receptor specifically: Among convalescent patients, a median roughly 90% of the SARS-CoV-2-reactive clones seen after vaccination appeared only after vaccination, which suggests priming specific to the vaccine. The median count of SARS-CoV-2-reactive clonotypes went up from some 23 after infection to a few dozen after vaccination, although the change was not significant. Nearly all vaccine-specific clones in convalescent patients (304 of 307) were mono-reactive for SARS-CoV-2 spike rather than cross-reactive with common cold coronaviruses. The study included relatively few convalescent patients and did not analyze early timepoints after natural infection.

The protocol used for the library was PCR. DNA from cultured CD4+ T cells was subjected to TCR sequencing with the Oncomine TCR Beta short-read assay at the Johns Hopkins FTIC core. Genomic DNA was extracted from the cultured CD4+ T cells with the QIAamp micro DNA kit. Oncomine TCR Beta libraries from cultured CD4+ T cells were pooled with unique dual indexes and sequenced on an Illumina iSeq 100. The original pipeline was this. Non-productive sequences were removed, and CDR3s not starting with C, not ending with F or W, or shorter than 7 amino acids were discarded. Antigen-specific clonotypes were identified with the MANAFEST web application by comparing peptide-stimulated wells with reference and other culture wells. Positive clones required FDR below 0.05, an odds ratio above 5, and productive frequency above 0.1% in at least two of three replicate wells. Clonotypes that were significantly expanded in both SARS-CoV-2 spike wells and at least one common cold coronavirus spike condition were defined as cross-reactive. Levenshtein distances (stringdist) and unrooted phylogenetic trees (ape) in R version 3.6.1 were used to assess CDR3 homology. The public reads were reanalyzed by TCRdb: fastp trimming at Q25, MiXCR alignment, in-frame beta chains only. Each record represents a unique CDR3 protein, reported with the most common genes and DNA among its rows. TCRdb assigned the V and J calls; the authors' analysis was not used. This sample is represented by fewer than 15,000 distinct CDR3 sequences; 53% of them were singletons. Roughly 27% of the sample comes from the top ten.

In the paper's terms, the treatment or condition label means: roughly 10-day PBMC culture with coronavirus spike peptide pools or control peptides (ViraFEST assay). The ViraFEST assay, used in the study, expanded antigen-specific T cells with peptide pools and then identified the expanded clonotypes through TCR sequencing. The convalescent patients' positive SARS-CoV-2 PCR tests were from March to December 2020, which was before the Alpha, Beta and Delta variants emerged in the United States. Each well held some 2 million PBMCs cultured in IMDM containing about 5% human AB serum and 9 to 10 IU/ml IL-2, with approximately 9.2 ug/ml peptide pools added. Half of the culture medium was replaced with fresh IL-2-containing medium on days 3 and 7. CD4+ T cells were isolated after 10 days of culture through negative selection using the EasySep CD4+ T cell isolation kit. PBMCs were separated from whole blood using Ficoll-Paque Plus gradient centrifugation and then either used fresh or cryopreserved at -140C. Each culture condition was generally run in triplicate wells.

This receptor was obtained from a human donor who had recovered from COVID-19. The specimen sequenced was CD4+ T cells from blood, cultured in vitro. The V and J segments used are TRBV9 and TRBJ1-1; perhaps TRBD1 is the D gene, with 5 bases matching. This receptor has the CDR3 CASSVVGGEAFF. The DNA sequence follows: TGTGCCAGCAGCGTAGTCGGGGGTGAAGCTTTCTTT.